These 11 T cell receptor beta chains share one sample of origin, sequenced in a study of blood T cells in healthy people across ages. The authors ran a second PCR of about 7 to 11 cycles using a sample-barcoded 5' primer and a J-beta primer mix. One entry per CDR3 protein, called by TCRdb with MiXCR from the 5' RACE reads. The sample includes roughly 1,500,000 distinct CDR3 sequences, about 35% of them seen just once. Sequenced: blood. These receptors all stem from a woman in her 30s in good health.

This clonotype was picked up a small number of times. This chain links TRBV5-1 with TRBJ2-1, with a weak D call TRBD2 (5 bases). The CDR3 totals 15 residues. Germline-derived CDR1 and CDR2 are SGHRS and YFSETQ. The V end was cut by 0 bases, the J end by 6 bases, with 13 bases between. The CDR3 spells CASSLDLASSNEQFF. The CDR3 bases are TGCGCCAGCAGCTTGGATTTGGCTAGCTCCAATGAGCAGTTCTTC.

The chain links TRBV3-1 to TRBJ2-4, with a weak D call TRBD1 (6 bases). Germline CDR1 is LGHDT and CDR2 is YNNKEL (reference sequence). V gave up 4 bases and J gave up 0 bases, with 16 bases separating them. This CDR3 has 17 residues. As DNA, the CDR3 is TGTGCCAGCAGCCCCGGGCCAGGGGAAATAGCCAAAAACATTCAGTACTTC. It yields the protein CASSPGPGEIAKNIQYF.

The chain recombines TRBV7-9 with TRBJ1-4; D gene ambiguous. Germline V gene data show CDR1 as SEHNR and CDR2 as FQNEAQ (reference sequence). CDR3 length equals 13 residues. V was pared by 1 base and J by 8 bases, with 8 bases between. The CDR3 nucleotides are TGTGCCAGCAGCTTAGTTGCCGCGGAAAAACTGTTTTTT. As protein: CASSLVAAEKLFF. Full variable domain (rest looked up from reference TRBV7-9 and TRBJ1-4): DTGVSQNPRHKITKRGQNVTFRCDPISEHNRLYWYRQTLGQGPEFLTYFQNEAQLEKSRLLSDRFSAERPKGSFSTLEIQRTEQGDSAMYLCASSLVAAEKLFFGSGTQLSVL.

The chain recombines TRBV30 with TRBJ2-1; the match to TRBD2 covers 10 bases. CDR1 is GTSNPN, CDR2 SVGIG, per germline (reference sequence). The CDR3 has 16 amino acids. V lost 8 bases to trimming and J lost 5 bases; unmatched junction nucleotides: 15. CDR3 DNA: TGTGCCACCAACTCGTATAGCGGGAGGAGCGACAATGAGCAGTTCTTC. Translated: CATNSYSGRSDNEQFF. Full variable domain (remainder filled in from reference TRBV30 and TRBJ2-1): SQTIHQWPATLVQPVGSPLSLECTVEGTSNPNLYWYRQAAGRGLQLLFYSVGIGQISSEVPQNLSASRPQDRQFILSSKKLLLSDSGFYLCATNSYSGRSDNEQFFGPGTRLTVL.

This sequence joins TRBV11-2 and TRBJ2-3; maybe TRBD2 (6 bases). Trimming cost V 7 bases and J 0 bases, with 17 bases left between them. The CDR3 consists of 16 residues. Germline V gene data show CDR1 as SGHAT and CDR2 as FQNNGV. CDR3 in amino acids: CASIPRLGGSTDTQYF. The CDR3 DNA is TGTGCCAGCATCCCACGACTGGGGGGTAGCACAGATACGCAGTATTTT.

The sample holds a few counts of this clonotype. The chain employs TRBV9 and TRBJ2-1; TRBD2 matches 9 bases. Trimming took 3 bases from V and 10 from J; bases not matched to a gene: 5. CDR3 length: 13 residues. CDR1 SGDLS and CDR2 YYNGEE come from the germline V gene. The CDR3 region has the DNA TGTGCCAGCAGCGGGATTGGACTAGCGGAGCAGTTCTTC. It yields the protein CASSGIGLAEQFF.

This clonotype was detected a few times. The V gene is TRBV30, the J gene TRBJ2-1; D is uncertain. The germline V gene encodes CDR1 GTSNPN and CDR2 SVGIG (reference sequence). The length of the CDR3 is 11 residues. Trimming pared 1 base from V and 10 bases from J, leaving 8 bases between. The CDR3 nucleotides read TGTGCCTGGAGTGATTTGTTGGAGCAGTTCTTC. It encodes CAWSDLLEQFF.

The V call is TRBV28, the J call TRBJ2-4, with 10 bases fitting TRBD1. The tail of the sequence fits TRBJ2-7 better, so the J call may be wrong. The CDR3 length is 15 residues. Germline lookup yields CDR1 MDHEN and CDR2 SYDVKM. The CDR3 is CASSAPTGGVNEQYF. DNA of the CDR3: TGTGCCAGCAGTGCCCCGACAGGGGGCGTGAACGAGCAGTACTTC.

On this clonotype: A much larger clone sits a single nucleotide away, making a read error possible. The CDR3 DNA is TGTGCCAACAGCTTGGACAGGGGCGCGACAGATACGCAGTATTTT. Translated: CANSLDRGATDTQYF. This chain connects TRBV5-5 to TRBJ2-3, with TRBD1 identical over 9 bases. The germline gives CDR1 SGHKS, CDR2 YYEKEE (reference sequence). The CDR3 runs 15 residues.

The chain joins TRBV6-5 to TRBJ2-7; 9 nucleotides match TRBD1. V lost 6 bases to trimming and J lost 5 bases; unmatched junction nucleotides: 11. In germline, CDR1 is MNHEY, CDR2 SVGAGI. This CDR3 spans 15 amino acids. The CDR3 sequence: CASRLGTGLSHEQYF. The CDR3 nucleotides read TGTGCCAGCAGGCTGGGGACAGGGCTTTCGCACGAGCAGTACTTC.

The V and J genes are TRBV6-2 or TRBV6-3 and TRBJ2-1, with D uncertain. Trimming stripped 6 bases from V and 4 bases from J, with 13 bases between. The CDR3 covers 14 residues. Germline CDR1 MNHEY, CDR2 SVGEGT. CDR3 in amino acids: CASRPPTPYNEQFF. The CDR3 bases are TGTGCCAGCAGACCTCCGACCCCTTACAATGAGCAGTTCTTC.